These 29 T cell receptor beta chains were sequenced from one sample in a study of CD8 T cells in Susac syndrome. An input of about 0.45 to 1 ug of RNA was subjected to reverse transcription using random hexamers. TCRdb re-derived calls from the immunoSEQ multiplex PCR reads in MiXCR, one entry per CDR3 protein. The table includes 120,000 to 150,000 distinct CDR3 sequences, approximately 94% detected once. The sample comprised CD4+ T cells from PBMCs. These receptors all stem from a human donor in good health.

V and J are TRBV7-8 and TRBJ1-1; unclear D gene. Germline loops: CDR1 SGHVS, CDR2 FQNEAQ. The CDR3 spans 13 residues. Trimming cost V 0 bases and J 10 bases, with 12 bases left between them. The CDR3 spells CASSLASAWGAFF. As DNA, the CDR3 is TGTGCCAGCAGCTTAGCTTCCGCCTGGGGAGCTTTCTTT.

The chain couples TRBV20-1 to TRBJ1-5; TRBD1 is a possible D gene (5 bases). With 6 bases removed from V and 5 bases from J, the gap between germline ends came to 23 bases. The CDR3 contains 16 residues. Germline V lookup: CDR1 DFQATT, CDR2 SNEGSKA (reference sequence). In nucleotides, the CDR3 is TGCAGTGCAATACGTGCCGGCAGGGCATGGGATCAGCCCCAGCATTTT. Translating it yields CSAIRAGRAWDQPQHF.

This clonotype appeared once. The chain employs TRBV7-9 and TRBJ1-4, with D hard to call. V was shortened by 1 base and J by 6 bases, with 6 bases between the two germline ends. Germline V gene sequence: CDR1 SEHNR, CDR2 FQNEAQ (reference sequence). The CDR3 runs to 13 residues. The CDR3 spells CASSLGTYEKLFF. DNA of the CDR3: TGTGCCAGCAGCTTAGGGACCTATGAAAAACTGTTTTTT. The full variable domain, rest sourced from reference TRBV7-9 and TRBJ1-4, is DTGVSQNPRHKITKRGQNVTFRCDPISEHNRLYWYRQTLGQGPEFLTYFQNEAQLEKSRLLSDRFSAERPKGSFSTLEIQRTEQGDSAMYLCASSLGTYEKLFFGSGTQLSVL.

The chain is built from TRBV5-4 and TRBJ2-3; D gene uncertain. Looked up from germline, CDR1 is SGHNT and CDR2 is YYREEE (reference sequence). This CDR3 is built from 13 residues. V was shortened by 2 bases and J by 4 bases, with 8 bases between the two germline ends. CDR3 nucleotides: TGTGCCAGCAGCTTTACCGTCCCAGATACGCAGTATTTT. Its translation is CASSFTVPDTQYF.

The chain is built from TRBV24-1 and TRBJ2-7, with 11 bases that match TRBD1. There are 15 residues in the CDR3. In germline, CDR1 is KGHDR, CDR2 SFDVKD. The ends lost 6 bases at V and 3 bases at J; junction bases unmatched: 6. The CDR3 region is CATSPAGTGGYEQYF. CDR3 in DNA: TGTGCCACCAGTCCTGCCGGGACAGGGGGCTACGAGCAGTACTTC.

The CDR3 sequence: CAWTRGGTDYGYTF. CDR3 coding DNA: TGTGCCTGGACGAGGGGGGGGACAGACTATGGCTACACCTTC. The chain carries TRBV30 and TRBJ1-2, with 7 nucleotides matching TRBD1. CDR1 and CDR2 (germline): GTSNPN, SVGIG (reference sequence). V dropped 4 bases and J dropped 3; count of bases not matched to a gene: 8. This CDR3 contains 14 residues.

The rearrangement uses TRBV10-3 and TRBJ2-3; D possibly uses TRBD1 or TRBD2 (6 bases each). Trimming took 1 base from V and 1 from J, leaving 12 bases between them. The CDR3 has 16 amino acids. Germline CDR1 is ENHRY and CDR2 is SYGVKD. CDR3 region: CAISEFVEGGTDTQYF. In nucleotides, the CDR3 is TGTGCCATCAGTGAGTTTGTGGAGGGGGGCACAGATACGCAGTATTTT.

The V gene is TRBV6-1, the J gene TRBJ1-4, with D maybe TRBD1 (5 bases). Germline values: CDR1 MNHNS, CDR2 SASEGT. The CDR3 length is 15 residues. Trimming pared 10 bases from V and 2 bases from J, leaving 17 bases between. Here the CDR3 reads CATRGDHGTNEKLFF. DNA of the CDR3: TGTGCCACCCGAGGGGACCATGGGACTAATGAAAAACTGTTTTTT.

The chain links TRBV30 to TRBJ1-5; 7 bases line up with TRBD1. The J segment lost 7 bases and the V segment lost 6 bases, leaving 9 bases of the junction unmatched. This CDR3 comprises 13 residues. Germline V CDR1 and CDR2: GTSNPN, SVGIG (reference sequence). The CDR3 bases are TGTGCCTGCAGGGGGGGGCCGAAGCAGCCCCAGCATTTT. It is translated as CACRGGPKQPQHF.

The chain combines TRBV10-3 with TRBJ2-5; a possible D gene is TRBD1 (5 bases). The CDR3 totals 13 residues. Trimming removed 0 bases from V and 4 bases from J, with 6 bases in between. The germline V gene has CDR1 ENHRY and CDR2 SYGVKD. Here the CDR3 reads CAISESTVETQYF. As DNA, the CDR3 is TGTGCCATCAGTGAGTCGACAGTAGAGACCCAGTACTTC.

The rearrangement joins TRBV10-3 to TRBJ1-2; D unclear. Germline CDR1 ENHRY, CDR2 SYGVKD. Trimming took 0 bases from V and 8 from J, leaving 13 bases between them. The CDR3 length is 14 residues. The CDR3 sequence is CAISESPPRVGYTF. The CDR3 DNA reads TGTGCCATCAGTGAGTCGCCGCCGCGGGTCGGCTACACCTTC.

The J gene is TRBJ2-1, the V gene TRBV9; TRBD2 agrees at 10 bases. In germline, CDR1 is SGDLS, CDR2 YYNGEE. The CDR3 is made up of 16 amino acids. J was trimmed by 7 bases and V by 1 base; bases with no gene match: 8. CDR3 sequence reads: CASSVLPSGRFNEQFF. In nucleotides, the CDR3 is TGTGCCAGCAGCGTACTTCCTAGCGGGAGATTTAATGAGCAGTTCTTC.

The chain recombines TRBV7-9 with TRBJ2-1; possibly TRBD1 or TRBD2 for D (5 bases each). Germline lookup yields CDR1 SEHNR and CDR2 FQNEAQ (reference sequence). V lost 11 bases and J 5 bases, leaving 13 bases between the germline ends. The length of the CDR3 is 12 residues. CDR3 in DNA: TGTGCCGGTCGGGACCGAGACAATGAGCAGTTCTTC. Translated: CAGRDRDNEQFF.

The V and J genes are TRBV10-3 and TRBJ2-2; TRBD2 might be the D (5 bases). The CDR3 is 16 residues long. Germline values: CDR1 ENHRY, CDR2 SYGVKD. V gave up 0 bases and J gave up 4 bases, with 12 bases separating them. The CDR3, as DNA: TGTGCCATCAGTGAGTCGTTCGGGGTAATCACCGGGGAGCTGTTTTTT. Translating it yields CAISESFGVITGELFF.

DNA of the CDR3: TGTGCCGTAGCCAGGACAGGAACCACAGATACGCAGTATTTT. As protein: CAVARTGTTDTQYF. The chain couples TRBV3-1 to TRBJ2-3, with 7 bases aligning to TRBD1. Germline CDR1 LGHDT, CDR2 YNNKEL (reference sequence). The CDR3 has 14 residues. J lost 2 bases, V lost 11 bases, and 10 bases had no gene match.

The DNA of the CDR3 is TGTGCCAGCAGCTTAGCGGGACAGGGGGCAACAGATACGCAGTATTTT. Amino acids: CASSLAGQGATDTQYF. The chain joins TRBV5-4 to TRBJ2-3; 12 bases are a match to TRBD1. The germline V gene has CDR1 SGHNT and CDR2 YYREEE (reference sequence). CDR3 length equals 16 residues. With 2 bases clipped from V and 3 bases from J, the junction kept 4 bases outside the gene matches.

The gene calls are TRBV25-1 and TRBJ1-4; D is uncertain. CDR1 is MGHDK, CDR2 SYGVNS, per germline. Trimming cost V 3 bases and J 8 bases, with 16 bases left between them. The CDR3 runs 15 residues. The CDR3 nucleotides read TGTGCCAGCAGTGATAAGTCGGGCAGCACCGAAAAACTGTTTTTT. Amino acids: CASSDKSGSTEKLFF.

This clonotype occurred once. The V gene is TRBV7-8, the J gene TRBJ2-7, with D possibly TRBD2 on 5 matching bases. CDR3 length: 15 residues. Germline CDR1 SGHVS, CDR2 FQNEAQ. The V end lost 3 bases, the J end lost 0 bases, and 12 bases lay between the germline ends. In DNA, the CDR3 is TGTGCCAGCAGCTTTCTGAGCGGTTTCTCCTACGAGCAGTACTTC. The encoded protein is CASSFLSGFSYEQYF.

The V and J genes are TRBV28 and TRBJ2-1, with D unresolved. Trimming cost V 7 bases and J 3 bases, with 10 bases left between them. The germline V gene has CDR1 MDHEN and CDR2 SYDVKM. The CDR3 totals 13 residues. CDR3 DNA: TGTGCCAGCAAGGGCGTAGACTACAATGAGCAGTTCTTC. Its translation is CASKGVDYNEQFF.

The V call is TRBV7-6, the J call TRBJ1-3, with D perhaps TRBD1 (5 bases). Germline V lookup: CDR1 SGHVS, CDR2 FNYEAQ. CDR3 size: 14 residues. Trimming pared 4 bases from V and 1 base from J, leaving 8 bases between. The CDR3 loop is CASSSRVSGNTIYF. As DNA, the CDR3 is TGTGCCAGCAGCTCCAGGGTATCTGGAAACACCATATATTTT. The variable domain in full, with the rest retrieved from reference TRBV7-6 and TRBJ1-3, is GAGVSQSPRYKVTKRGQDVALRCDPISGHVSLYWYRQALGQGPEFLTYFNYEAQQDKSGLPNDRFSAERPEGSISTLTIQRTEQRDSAMYRCASSSRVSGNTIYFGEGSWLTVV.

The chain uses TRBV20-1 and TRBJ2-3; TRBD1 matches at 8 bases. This CDR3 spans 12 amino acids. V lost 6 bases to trimming and J lost 5 bases; unmatched junction nucleotides: 4. The V gene's germline CDR1 is DFQATT and CDR2 SNEGSKA (reference sequence). In nucleotides, the CDR3 is TGCAGTGCCCCGGACAGGGTAGATACGCAGTATTTT. This sequence encodes CSAPDRVDTQYF.

This clonotype has a single count. The CDR3 protein is CASSDSFGEKLFF. The DNA for the CDR3 is TGTGCCAGCAGTGACTCTTTTGGTGAAAAACTGTTTTTT. The chain has TRBV6-4 and TRBJ1-4, with D unresolved. This CDR3 is built from 13 residues. V lost 0 bases to trimming and J lost 7 bases, with 6 bases between them. Germline V gives CDR1 MRHNA, CDR2 SNTAGT.

This chain connects TRBV5-4 to TRBJ2-7, with D tentatively TRBD1 (6 bases). V dropped 4 bases and J dropped 3 bases, with 11 bases sitting between them. This CDR3 is built from 13 residues. Per germline, CDR1 SGHNT and CDR2 YYREEE (reference sequence). The CDR3 DNA reads TGTGCCAGCAGCATCAAGACAGGCTACGAGCAGTACTTC. Protein product: CASSIKTGYEQYF.

This sequence joins TRBV9 and TRBJ2-6; 8 bases are shared with TRBD1. The junction had 5 bases not matched to a gene; V was cut back by 7 bases and J by 2 bases. This CDR3 is built from 15 residues. Germline V gene lookup returns CDR1 SGDLS and CDR2 YYNGEE. The chain's CDR3 is CASGTDRAGANVLTF. As DNA, the CDR3 is TGTGCCAGCGGAACGGACAGGGCTGGGGCCAACGTCCTGACTTTC.

The J gene is TRBJ1-1, the V gene TRBV3-1; D gene uncertain. The CDR3 consists of 15 residues. The ends were cut back, 1 base at V and 1 base at J, with 10 bases in the middle. Per germline, CDR1 LGHDT and CDR2 YNNKEL (reference sequence). This chain's CDR3 is CASSQGRARNTEAFF. DNA for the CDR3: TGTGCCAGCAGCCAAGGCCGAGCCCGGAACACTGAAGCTTTCTTT.

The chain has TRBV10-2 and TRBJ1-3; no clear D. The CDR3 consists of 13 residues. In germline, CDR1 is WSHSY, CDR2 SAAADI. V dropped 8 bases and J dropped 0 bases, with 8 bases sitting between them. The CDR3 here is CASLGNSGNTIYF. The DNA of the CDR3 is TGCGCCAGCTTGGGGAACTCTGGAAACACCATATATTTT.

The rearrangement uses TRBV20-1 and TRBJ2-7; 9 nucleotides match TRBD2. This CDR3 is built from 17 residues. V lost 3 bases, J lost 2 bases, and 14 bases stayed unmatched. Germline loops: CDR1 DFQATT, CDR2 SNEGSKA (reference sequence). In nucleotides, the CDR3 is TGCAGTGCTAGCCCGTTTATGGGACTAGCTAGCCCCTACGAGCAGTACTTC. Residues: CSASPFMGLASPYEQYF.

In its sample, this clonotype was seen once. V and J are TRBV19 and TRBJ2-3; 7 bases match TRBD2. Germline CDR1 reads LNHDA; CDR2 reads SQIVND (reference sequence). V lost 7 bases and J lost 0; bases outside the gene matches: 10. There are 16 residues in the CDR3. This CDR3 is CASKRRAGVSTDTQYF. In DNA form, the CDR3 reads TGTGCCAGTAAGCGAAGGGCGGGAGTAAGCACAGATACGCAGTATTTT.

J is TRBJ2-3 and V is TRBV29-1, with 10 bases fitting TRBD2. CDR3 length: 14 residues. V lost 4 bases, J lost 4 bases, and 5 bases stayed unmatched. Germline assignment: CDR1 SQVTM and CDR2 ANQGSEA. In DNA form, the CDR3 reads TGCAGCGTTGTAGCGGGAGGACAGTCAGATACGCAGTATTTT. This encodes CSVVAGGQSDTQYF.